The 26 T cell receptor beta chains below all came from one sample that was sequenced in a study of T cell repertoires in cytomegalovirus infection. TCRdb reprocessed the reads via MiXCR and lists one record per CDR3 protein. The sample contains 100,000 to 150,000 distinct CDR3 sequences, 24% of which appear only once. For these receptors, no antigen is known. Sequenced: PBMCs, sequenced either directly or after in vitro stimulation (not recorded which). Receptors were obtained from a human donor in good health (CMV status not recorded). Some clones in this sample may be carry-over from other donors' samples.

The chain links TRBV7-2 to TRBJ2-1; D ambiguous. CDR3 size: 13 residues. Germline V gene data show CDR1 as SGHTA and CDR2 as FQGNSA. V was cut by 4 bases and J by 9 bases, with 13 bases left in between. The CDR3 DNA reads as TGTGCCAGCAGCTCTCTTATCATGGGTGAGCAGTTCTTC. It is translated as CASSSLIMGEQFF.

This clonotype was counted between two and nine times. The CDR3 nucleotides read TGTGCCAGGCCGGGCCTGCCGGTCACAGATACGCAGTATTTT. Translating it yields CARPGLPVTDTQYF. This chain connects TRBV12-3 or TRBV12-4 to TRBJ2-3; the D is unclear. Trimming removed 9 bases at V and 2 bases at J, with 15 bases between. The CDR3 extends over 14 amino acids.

The chain carries TRBV7-6 and TRBJ2-1, with 12 bases identical to TRBD2. Trimming cost V 3 bases and J 6 bases; bases outside gene matches: 12. The CDR3 contains 18 residues. Germline CDR1 SGHVS, CDR2 FNYEAQ. The CDR3, as DNA: TGTGCCAGCAGCTTTTTCGTAGGACTAGCGGGAAGTGTCAATGAGCAGTTCTTC. This encodes CASSFFVGLAGSVNEQFF.

V is TRBV6-1 and J is TRBJ2-3; tentatively, D is TRBD1 or TRBD2 (5 bases each). This CDR3 region has 15 residues. Trimming cost V 7 bases and J 4 bases, with 18 bases left between them. Germline assignment: CDR1 MNHNS and CDR2 SASEGT. The CDR3 DNA sequence: TGTGCCAGCACAGGGACCCTGGTTGGGGCAGATACGCAGTATTTT. This gives the protein CASTGTLVGADTQYF.

The gene calls are TRBV12-3 or TRBV12-4 and TRBJ2-5; D call uncertain. CDR3 size: 13 residues. V gave up 6 bases and J gave up 2 bases, with 10 bases separating them. CDR3 DNA: TGTGCCAGCAGCTACGTTAATCAAGAGACCCAGTACTTC. Amino acid sequence: CASSYVNQETQYF.

This clonotype occurred many times. The gene calls are TRBV7-6 and TRBJ2-7, with 11 bases identical to TRBD2. The germline CDR1 and CDR2 sequences are SGHVS and FNYEAQ. This CDR3 region has 17 residues. J was trimmed by 1 base and V by 2 bases; bases with no gene match: 7. CDR3 in amino acids: CASSLSSGRAGSYEQYF. CDR3 DNA sequence: TGTGCCAGCAGCTTAAGTAGCGGGAGGGCCGGGTCCTACGAGCAGTACTTC.

The chain employs TRBV2 and TRBJ2-7; D might be TRBD1 or TRBD2, each matching 5 bases. The germline CDR1 and CDR2 sequences are SNHLY and FYNNEI. CDR3 size: 15 residues. V lost 7 bases to trimming and J lost 4 bases, with 20 bases between them. The CDR3: CASTTPGRLEYEQYF. The CDR3 region has the DNA TGTGCCAGCACAACACCGGGACGTCTAGAATACGAGCAGTACTTC.

This clonotype appeared many times. The V call is TRBV7-2, the J call TRBJ1-2; 8 bases map to TRBD1. The CDR3 is made up of 14 amino acids. The trim removed 1 base at V and 6 bases at J, leaving 4 bases unmatched. CDR1 SGHTA and CDR2 FQGNSA come from the germline V gene. The CDR3 here is CASSLVLTGDGYTF. CDR3 DNA sequence: TGTGCCAGCAGCTTAGTGTTGACAGGGGATGGCTACACCTTC.

The J gene is TRBJ1-1, the V gene TRBV27; a possible D gene is TRBD1 (5 bases). The CDR3 runs to 15 residues. V was pared by 5 bases and J by 4 bases, with 17 bases between. CDR1 and CDR2 (germline): MNHEY, SMNVEV (reference sequence). The CDR3 DNA reads TGTGCCAGCAGTCCTGGACGGGGCCTAGTCACTGAAGCTTTCTTT. Translating it yields CASSPGRGLVTEAFF.

This chain links TRBV20-1 with TRBJ1-4; D is uncertain. Trimming took off 0 bases at V and 0 bases at J, with 17 bases between the two ends. Germline V gives CDR1 DFQATT, CDR2 SNEGSKA (reference sequence). The CDR3 spans 18 residues. This CDR3 is CSARDDTEGAATNEKLFF. CDR3 DNA: TGCAGTGCTAGAGATGACACAGAAGGCGCCGCAACTAATGAAAAACTGTTTTTT.

This clonotype was counted between two and nine times. V gene TRBV28 combines with J gene TRBJ2-6, with TRBD2 identical over 7 bases. V trimming: 8 bases; J trimming: 0 bases; junction bases outside the gene matches: 7. The CDR3 is 16 amino acids. Germline values: CDR1 MDHEN, CDR2 SYDVKM. CDR3 DNA: TGTGCCAGCGGGGAGGGAGAGAGCTCTGGGGCCAACGTCCTGACTTTC. Protein product: CASGEGESSGANVLTF.

V gene TRBV19 combines with J gene TRBJ2-3, with D perhaps matching TRBD2 (6 bases). Trimming stripped 4 bases from V and 2 bases from J, with 16 bases between. The CDR3 spans 16 residues. The germline V gene encodes CDR1 LNHDA and CDR2 SQIVND (reference sequence). The CDR3 DNA sequence: TGTGCCAGTAGTAGGCCGGAGCGGGTGTCCACAGATACGCAGTATTTT. It specifies CASSRPERVSTDTQYF.

The genes are TRBV29-1 and TRBJ1-1; TRBD1 agrees at 9 bases. CDR1 is SQVTM and CDR2 is ANQGSEA in the germline V gene. J lost 4 bases, V lost 7 bases, and 4 bases had no gene match. CDR3 size: 12 residues. CDR3 sequence: CSARTGVTEAFF. For the CDR3, the DNA is TGCAGCGCCAGGACAGGGGTCACTGAAGCTTTCTTT.

CDR3 protein: CASMNRQFKETQYF. The DNA for the CDR3 is TGTGCCAGCATGAATCGGCAGTTCAAAGAGACCCAGTACTTC. This sequence joins TRBV14 and TRBJ2-5; no clear D gene. Germline V lookup: CDR1 SGHDN, CDR2 FVKESK. There are 14 residues in the CDR3. The ends were cut back, 7 bases at V and 3 bases at J, with 15 bases in the middle. Combining the CDR3 with reference TRBV14 and TRBJ2-5 gives the whole variable domain EAGVTQFPSHSVIEKGQTVTLRCDPISGHDNLYWYRRVMGKEIKFLLHFVKESKQDESGMPNNRFLAERTGGTYSTLKVQPAELEDSGVYFCASMNRQFKETQYFGPGTRLLVL.

In this sample, this clonotype turned up a few times. CDR3: CASTWRDFNQPQHF. CDR3 sequence (DNA): TGTGCCAGTACTTGGAGGGATTTTAATCAGCCCCAGCATTTT. V and J are TRBV19 and TRBJ1-5; D not resolved. Per germline, CDR1 LNHDA and CDR2 SQIVND (reference sequence). This CDR3 is built from 14 residues. V was trimmed by 7 bases and J by 4 bases, leaving 14 bases between them.

This clonotype has ten or more counts. The V call is TRBV7-6, the J call TRBJ1-2; no definite D call. This CDR3 region has 13 residues. Deletions cut 2 bases from V and 2 bases from J, with 6 bases between. CDR1 is SGHVS, CDR2 FNYEAQ, per germline. The CDR3 region has the DNA TGTGCCAGCAGCTTAACGGAAAACTATGGCTACACCTTC. It yields the protein CASSLTENYGYTF.

This clonotype was counted at least ten times. The chain couples TRBV11-3 to TRBJ2-1; D is unresolved. Germline V gives CDR1 SGHNT, CDR2 YENEEA. The CDR3 totals 18 residues. V gave up 2 bases and J gave up 0 bases, with 17 bases separating them. DNA for the CDR3: TGTGCCAGCAGCTTATTCTTTGAGGAAGCGAGCTCCTACAATGAGCAGTTCTTC. It specifies CASSLFFEEASSYNEQFF.

This rearrangement joins TRBV6-6 to TRBJ2-5; 9 nucleotides agree with TRBD1. Germline loops: CDR1 MNHNY, CDR2 SVGAGI (reference sequence). This CDR3 contains 15 residues. V lost 5 bases, J lost 2 bases, and 6 bases stayed unmatched. The CDR3 nucleotides read TGTGCCAGCAGTCGGACAGGGGCCTTACAAGAGACCCAGTACTTC. Its protein is CASSRTGALQETQYF.

In its sample, this clonotype was seen a few times. This chain joins TRBV7-9 and TRBJ1-2; D unclear. The CDR3 length is 12 residues. The germline V gene encodes CDR1 SEHNR and CDR2 FQNEAQ (reference sequence). V lost 0 bases, J lost 4 bases, and 3 bases lay in between. CDR3 coding DNA: TGTGCCAGCAGCTTAGCTGTCTATGGCTACACCTTC. Translated, it gives CASSLAVYGYTF. Filled out from reference TRBV7-9 and TRBJ1-2, the complete variable domain reads DTGVSQNPRHKITKRGQNVTFRCDPISEHNRLYWYRQTLGQGPEFLTYFQNEAQLEKSRLLSDRFSAERPKGSFSTLEIQRTEQGDSAMYLCASSLAVYGYTFGSGTRLTVV.

This chain joins TRBV11-2 and TRBJ2-2, with a possible D match to TRBD1 (5 bases). The V gene lost 3 bases and the J gene lost 1 base, with 15 bases spanning the gap. Looked up from germline, CDR1 is SGHAT and CDR2 is FQNNGV. This CDR3 is 17 amino acids long. The CDR3 DNA is TGTGCCAGCAGCTTCGGCCAGGGTTTGCGGAACACCGGGGAGCTGTTTTTT. It translates to CASSFGQGLRNTGELFF.

The genes are TRBV6-1 and TRBJ1-5, with D tentatively TRBD1 (5 bases). CDR1 and CDR2 from the germline V gene are MNHNS and SASEGT. Trimming left V 5 bases short and J 3 bases short, with 17 bases between. This CDR3 comprises 16 residues. The CDR3 region has the DNA TGTGCCAGCAGTTACCTCGTCGGGGCCACCAATCAGCCCCAGCATTTT. Its protein is CASSYLVGATNQPQHF.

This clonotype was seen a few times. V is TRBV6-6 and J is TRBJ2-7, with 13 bases that match TRBD2. Germline V gene lookup returns CDR1 MNHNY and CDR2 SVGAGI (reference sequence). The CDR3 is 15 residues long. The V gene end was trimmed by 4 bases and the J gene end by 5 bases; junction bases not matched to a gene: 5. The CDR3 bases are TGTGCCAGCAGTTCACGGACTAGCGGGAGAGACGAGCAGTACTTC. Translated, it gives CASSSRTSGRDEQYF.

This clonotype appeared many times. The chain employs TRBV7-2 and TRBJ1-1; 8 bases align to TRBD1. Trimming cost V 6 bases and J 1 base; bases outside gene matches: 1. From germline, CDR1 is SGHTA and CDR2 FQGNSA. The CDR3 is 13 residues long. The CDR3 loop is CASRGQENTEAFF. The CDR3 nucleotides read TGTGCCAGCAGGGGACAGGAGAACACTGAAGCTTTCTTT.

The chain employs TRBV5-1 and TRBJ2-3; no definite D call. Trimming left V 5 bases short and J 0 bases short, with 7 bases between. In germline, CDR1 is SGHRS, CDR2 YFSETQ. The CDR3 is made up of 13 amino acids. The CDR3 bases are TGCGCCAGCAGAACGTCTAGCACAGATACGCAGTATTTT. This codes for CASRTSSTDTQYF. Filled out from reference TRBV5-1 and TRBJ2-3, the complete variable domain reads KAGVTQTPRYLIKTRGQQVTLSCSPISGHRSVSWYQQTPGQGLQFLFEYFSETQRNKGNFPGRFSGRQFSNSRSEMNVSTLELGDSALYLCASRTSSTDTQYFGPGTRLTVL.

In its sample, this clonotype was seen once. The junction departs from germline at one end; a sequencing error may be responsible. V usage is TRBV19 and J usage is TRBJ1-5, with D maybe TRBD1 (5 bases). The CDR3 runs to 13 residues. Germline-derived CDR1 and CDR2 are LNHDA and SQIVND (reference sequence). For the CDR3, the DNA is TGTGCCAGTAGTATTGGGACTCTTCAGCCCCCGAATTTT. This encodes CASSIGTLQPPNF.

This clonotype occurred a few times. The V and J genes are TRBV5-6 and TRBJ2-3, with 10 bases identical to TRBD2. Trimming removed 0 bases from V and 6 bases from J; junction bases left unmatched: 7. CDR3 size: 16 residues. Germline V CDR1 and CDR2: SGHDT, YYEEEE. The CDR3 region is CASSLALAGAGDTQYF. The CDR3 bases are TGTGCCAGCAGCTTGGCCCTAGCGGGAGCGGGGGATACGCAGTATTTT.